This entry features one T cell receptor beta chain sequence. Its antigen is still unknown. The investigators reverse transcribed all of the isolated RNA, so they sequenced expressed TCRB transcripts. Some clones are missing from TCRdb's copy, which holds only in-frame ones; the method was immunoSEQ multiplex PCR. The sample records about 110,000 clones, roughly 43% being singletons. This sample was taken from a study of beta chain features in type 1 diabetes. General study points: Researchers reported that naive, central memory and Treg TCRB repertoires appeared more similar in patients than in healthy donors.

Per the germline V gene, CDR1 is KGHSH and CDR2 is LQKENI. CDR3 size: 17 residues. J gave up 4 bases and V 0 bases, and 8 bases lay outside the gene matches. Material for sequencing was stem cell memory CD4+ T cells from blood. V and J are TRBV18 and TRBJ2-4, with 8 nucleotides matching TRBD1. This TCR derives from a woman aged 18-29 years in good health. This CDR3 reads CASSPPGQDHLKNIQYF. The CDR3 DNA reads TGTGCCAGCTCACCACCGGGACAGGATCACTTGAAAAACATTCAGTACTTC.